The rows below give T cell receptor beta chains drawn from one sample of a study of blood T cell repertoires in COVID-19. The data were produced by immunoSEQ multiplex PCR, yet TCRdb's version contains in-frame clones alone and is incomplete. The data contain some 70,000 clones, about 90% of them singletons. Sequencing used peripheral blood. Receptors originate from a man aged 50-59 years with COVID-19, enrolled during active disease. The CDR3 runs from the conserved cysteine through the conserved F or W. Each record gives: J gene, D gene, V gene, CDR3 length, clone size, CDR3 protein, CDR3 DNA. The D gene is left open where the match is weak. Clone size is shown for a subset of rows, as once, few, many or a class of expanded clone.

>TRBJ2-7|TRBD2|TRBV5-4|15|NA
CASSLVASGDYEQYF
TGTGCCAGCAGCTTGGTGGCTAGCGGAGACTACGAGCAGTACTTC
>TRBJ2-2|TRBD1|TRBV7-3|15|once
CASSFRGQGTGELFF
TGTGCCAGCAGCTTTAGGGGGCAGGGCACCGGGGAGCTGTTTTTT
>TRBJ2-1|TRBD2|TRBV4-1|15|NA
CASSLTSASYNEQFF
TGCGCCAGCAGCCTAACTAGCGCCTCCTACAATGAGCAGTTCTTC
>TRBJ2-5|NA|TRBV5-6|15|NA
CASSFRAGGGETQYF
TGTGCCAGCAGCTTCCGTGCAGGGGGAGGAGAGACCCAGTACTTC
>TRBJ2-1|NA|TRBV11-2|14|NA
CASSLAGSYNEQFF
TGTGCCAGCAGCTTAGCGGGCTCCTACAATGAGCAGTTCTTC
>TRBJ2-1|NA|TRBV6-5|14|once
CASKTERGRNEQFF
TGTGCCAGCAAGACGGAGCGAGGTCGGAATGAGCAGTTCTTC
>TRBJ1-1|TRBD1|TRBV15|13|NA
CATSSGQGREAFF
TGTGCCACCAGCAGCGGACAGGGAAGAGAAGCTTTCTTT
>TRBJ2-1|TRBD1|TRBV7-2|17|NA
CASSTQIRQGADNEQFF
TGTGCCAGCAGCACACAGATAAGACAGGGGGCGGACAATGAGCAGTTCTTC
>TRBJ2-5|TRBD1|TRBV30|16|NA
CAWSKLGQGKGETQYF
TGTGCCTGGAGCAAATTGGGACAGGGGAAAGGAGAGACCCAGTACTTC
>TRBJ2-1|TRBD2|TRBV9|16|NA
CASSFRTSGYPFEQFF
TGTGCCAGCAGCTTCCGCACTAGCGGGTACCCCTTCGAGCAGTTCTTC
>TRBJ2-3|NA|TRBV10-2|14|NA
CASSLPLAIGTQYF
TGCGCCAGCAGTCTCCCCCTAGCGATAGGTACGCAGTATTTT
>TRBJ1-5|TRBD1|TRBV19|18|NA
CASHPGQVHYNSNQPQHF
TGTGCCAGCCATCCGGGACAGGTACATTATAATAGCAATCAGCCCCAGCATTTT
>TRBJ2-3|NA|TRBV4-3|15|NA
CASSRMGQGTDTQYF
TGCGCCAGCAGCCGAATGGGGCAGGGGACAGATACGCAGTATTTT
>TRBJ2-1|NA|TRBV19|15|NA
CASSRGAGAFDEQFF
TGTGCCAGTAGTCGGGGGGCAGGGGCATTCGATGAGCAGTTCTTC
>TRBJ2-7|TRBD2|TRBV19|13|few
CASSRLAAYEQYF
TGTGCCAGTAGTCGGCTAGCGGCCTACGAGCAGTACTTC
>TRBJ2-1|TRBD2|TRBV4-1|16|NA
CASSHARTSGRNEQFF
TGCGCCAGCAGCCATGCCAGGACTAGCGGGAGGAATGAGCAGTTCTTC
>TRBJ2-7|NA|TRBV7-9|12|NA
CASSSQGYEQYF
TGTGCCAGCAGCTCCCAGGGGTACGAGCAGTACTTC
>TRBJ2-7|TRBD1|TRBV5-1|15|once
CASSFRDRGRDEQYF
TGCGCCAGCAGCTTCCGGGACAGGGGAAGGGACGAGCAGTACTTC
>TRBJ2-2|TRBD2|TRBV7-9|15|NA
CASSFASGDTGELFF
TGTGCCAGCAGCTTTGCTAGCGGGGACACCGGGGAGCTGTTTTTT